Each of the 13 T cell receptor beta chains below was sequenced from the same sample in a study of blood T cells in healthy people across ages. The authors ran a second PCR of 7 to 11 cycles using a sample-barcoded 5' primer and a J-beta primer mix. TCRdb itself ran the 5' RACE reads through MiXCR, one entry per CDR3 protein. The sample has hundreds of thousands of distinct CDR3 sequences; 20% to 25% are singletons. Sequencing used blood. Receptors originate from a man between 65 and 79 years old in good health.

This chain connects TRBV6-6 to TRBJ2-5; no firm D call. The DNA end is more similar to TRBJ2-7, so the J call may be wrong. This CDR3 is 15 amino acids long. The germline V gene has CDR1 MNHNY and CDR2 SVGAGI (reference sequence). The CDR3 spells CASSYVSRNSYEQYF. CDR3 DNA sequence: TGTGCCAGCAGTTACGTCTCTCGTAACTCCTACGAGCAGTACTTC.

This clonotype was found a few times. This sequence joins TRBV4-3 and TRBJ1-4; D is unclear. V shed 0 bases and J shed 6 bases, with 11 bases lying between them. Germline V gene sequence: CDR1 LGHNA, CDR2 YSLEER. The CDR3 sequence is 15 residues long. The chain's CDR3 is CASSQDRGSYEKLFF. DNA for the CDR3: TGCGCCAGCAGCCAAGATCGAGGATCTTATGAAAAACTGTTTTTT.

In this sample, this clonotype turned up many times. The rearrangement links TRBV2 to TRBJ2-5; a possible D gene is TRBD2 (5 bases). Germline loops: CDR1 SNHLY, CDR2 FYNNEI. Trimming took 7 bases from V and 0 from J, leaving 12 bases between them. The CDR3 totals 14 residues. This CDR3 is CASKSGEYQETQYF. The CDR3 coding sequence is TGTGCCAGCAAAAGCGGAGAGTACCAAGAGACCCAGTACTTC.

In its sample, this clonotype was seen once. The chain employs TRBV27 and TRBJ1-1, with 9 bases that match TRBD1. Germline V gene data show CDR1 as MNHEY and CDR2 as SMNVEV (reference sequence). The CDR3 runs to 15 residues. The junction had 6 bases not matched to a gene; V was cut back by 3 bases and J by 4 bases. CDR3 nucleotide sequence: TGTGCCAGCAGTTTTACAGGGGGCCGTGGCACTGAAGCTTTCTTT. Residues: CASSFTGGRGTEAFF.

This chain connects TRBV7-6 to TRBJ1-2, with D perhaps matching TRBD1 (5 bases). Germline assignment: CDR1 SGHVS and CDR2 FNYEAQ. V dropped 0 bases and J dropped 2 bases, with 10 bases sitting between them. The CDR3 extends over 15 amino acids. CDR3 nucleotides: TGTGCCAGCAGCTTAGCCGGGGGGTACAACTATGGCTACACCTTC. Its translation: CASSLAGGYNYGYTF.

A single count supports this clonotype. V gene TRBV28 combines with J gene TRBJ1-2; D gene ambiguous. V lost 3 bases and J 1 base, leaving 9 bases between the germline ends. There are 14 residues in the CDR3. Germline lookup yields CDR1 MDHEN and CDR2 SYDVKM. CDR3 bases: TGTGCCAGCAGTTTCGGACGGCTTAACTATGGCTACACCTTC. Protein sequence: CASSFGRLNYGYTF.

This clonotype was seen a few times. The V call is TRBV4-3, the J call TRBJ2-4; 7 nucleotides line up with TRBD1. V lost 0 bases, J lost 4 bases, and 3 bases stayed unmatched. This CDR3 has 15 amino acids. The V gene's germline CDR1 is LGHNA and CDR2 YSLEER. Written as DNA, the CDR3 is TGCGCCAGCAGCCAAGACTCACAGGGGAAAAACATTCAGTACTTC. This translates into CASSQDSQGKNIQYF.

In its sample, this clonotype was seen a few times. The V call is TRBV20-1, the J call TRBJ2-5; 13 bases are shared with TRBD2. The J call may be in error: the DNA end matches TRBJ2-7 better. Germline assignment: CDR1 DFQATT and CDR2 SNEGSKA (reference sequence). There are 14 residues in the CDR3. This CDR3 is CSATSGRADYEQYF. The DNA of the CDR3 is TGCAGTGCCACTAGCGGGAGGGCCGACTACGAGCAGTACTTC.

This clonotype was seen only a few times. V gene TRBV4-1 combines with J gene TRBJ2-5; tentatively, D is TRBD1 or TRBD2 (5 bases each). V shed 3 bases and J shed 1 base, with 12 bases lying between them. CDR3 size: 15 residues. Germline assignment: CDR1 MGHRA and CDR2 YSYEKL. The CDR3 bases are TGCGCCAGCAGCCACCAGTCCGGGGCCCAAGAGACCCAGTACTTC. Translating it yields CASSHQSGAQETQYF.

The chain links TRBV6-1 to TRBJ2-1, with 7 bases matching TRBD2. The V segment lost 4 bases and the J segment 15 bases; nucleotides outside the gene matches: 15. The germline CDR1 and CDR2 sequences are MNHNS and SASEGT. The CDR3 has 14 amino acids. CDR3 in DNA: TGTGCCAGCAGTGCGACTAGCTCCTACAATGAGTGGTTCTTC. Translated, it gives CASSATSSYNEWFF.

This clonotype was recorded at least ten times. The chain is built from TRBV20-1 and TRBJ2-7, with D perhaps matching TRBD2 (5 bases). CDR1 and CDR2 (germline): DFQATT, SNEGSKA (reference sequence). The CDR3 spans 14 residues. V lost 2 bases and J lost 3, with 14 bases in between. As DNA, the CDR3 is TGCAGTGCTAGATTGGCGGCGGGTCTCTACGAGCAGTACTTC. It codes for CSARLAAGLYEQYF.

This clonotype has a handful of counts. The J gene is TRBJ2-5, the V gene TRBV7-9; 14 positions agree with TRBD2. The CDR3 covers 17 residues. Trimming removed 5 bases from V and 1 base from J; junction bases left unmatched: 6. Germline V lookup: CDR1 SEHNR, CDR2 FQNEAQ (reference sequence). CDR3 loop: CASSPGLAGGSQETQYF. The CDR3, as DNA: TGTGCCAGCAGCCCCGGACTAGCGGGAGGAAGCCAAGAGACCCAGTACTTC.

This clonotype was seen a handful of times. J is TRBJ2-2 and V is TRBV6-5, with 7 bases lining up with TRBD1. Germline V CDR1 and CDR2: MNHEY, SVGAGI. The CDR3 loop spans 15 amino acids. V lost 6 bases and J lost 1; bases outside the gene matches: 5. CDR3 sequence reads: CASSWDRKNTGELFF. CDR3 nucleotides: TGTGCCAGCAGCTGGGACAGAAAGAACACCGGGGAGCTGTTTTTT.